The rows below give T cell receptor beta chains drawn from one sample of a study of identical twins' blood T cells. Each CDR3 protein is one row after TCRdb ran MiXCR on the 5' RACE reads. The profile shows 350,000 to 400,000 distinct CDR3 sequences, over 25% of them singletons. Sequenced sample: PBMCs. Receptors originate from a woman between 18 and 55 years old in good health. Each CDR3 is given with its conserved first and last residue. Each record gives: CDR3 length, V gene, J gene, CDR3 protein.

15,TRBV6-5,TRBJ2-5,CASTFLTGSQETQYF
13,TRBV29-1,TRBJ2-3,CSVSSRDTDTQYF
14,TRBV2,TRBJ1-1,CASKPGQHRAEVFF
12,TRBV29-1,TRBJ2-7,CSASGGYYEQYF
12,TRBV20-1,TRBJ1-2,CSGGQGSYGYTF
13,TRBV29-1,TRBJ1-3,CSANFGGGDTIYF
16,TRBV7-9,TRBJ1-1,CASSFPTGRMNTEAFF
16,TRBV4-3,TRBJ1-1,CASGQGGQRVNTEAFF
12,TRBV20-1,TRBJ2-1,CSPAGEVDEQFF
12,TRBV20-1,TRBJ1-3,CSAWGRGNTIYF
14,TRBV6-1,TRBJ1-2,CASSEEPADPLCHF
14,TRBV20-1,TRBJ1-3,CSASYRGLGNTIYF
16,TRBV6-4,TRBJ2-1,CASSFSGLSPYNEQFF
14,TRBV9,TRBJ1-3,CASSSRDRENTIYF
13,TRBV6-4,TRBJ2-1,CASSRYSYNEQFF
17,TRBV4-2,TRBJ1-3,CASSPHSDRNSGNTIYF
13,TRBV7-2,TRBJ2-7,CASSSELPYEQYF
13,TRBV27,TRBJ1-2,CASTWEGGSGYTF
19,TRBV6-5,TRBJ2-1,CASSYLRASGRETYNEQFF
11,TRBV18,TRBJ2-7,CASSGQNEQYF
15,TRBV13,TRBJ2-1,CASSPGLAERNEQFF
15,TRBV7-9,TRBJ2-5,CASSSPGGSQETQYF
17,TRBV6-2/TRBV6-3,TRBJ2-5,CASSYSRGKYERGTQYF
13,TRBV20-1,TRBJ1-2,CSAFWGANYGYTF
14,TRBV19,TRBJ1-5,CASSPGTVNQPQHF
13,TRBV7-9,TRBJ1-4,CASDGATNEKLFF
13,TRBV5-5,TRBJ1-1,CASSARTYTEAFF
15,TRBV6-6,TRBJ1-3,CASSYGGDSGNTIYF
14,TRBV3-1,TRBJ1-3,CASSQRGTGRTIYF
13,TRBV29-1,TRBJ2-3,CTLARGRGNTQYF
11,TRBV7-6,TRBJ2-1,CASSFTNGQFF
13,TRBV7-2,TRBJ2-3,CASSLDRADTQYF
15,TRBV20-1,TRBJ1-5,CSASRQGDSNQPQHF
15,TRBV18,TRBJ2-7,CASSPSASGTYEQYF
15,TRBV18,TRBJ1-6,CASSANRGKESPLHF
13,TRBV6-5,TRBJ2-1,CASSYRSHNEQFF
15,TRBV12-3/TRBV12-4,TRBJ2-2,CASTEGGLDTGELFF
14,TRBV5-1,TRBJ1-1,CASSLIGRDTEAFF
10,TRBV6-1,TRBJ1-2,CASTHYGYTF
15,TRBV19,TRBJ1-4,CASSQTGETNEKLFF
15,TRBV12-3/TRBV12-4,TRBJ2-2,CASSLSRDNTGELFF
14,TRBV14,TRBJ1-2,CASSQVRAAYGYTF
15,TRBV2,TRBJ2-7,CAILLGVSQGSEQYF
12,TRBV3-1,TRBJ2-3,CASSSRGDTQYF
17,TRBV4-2,TRBJ1-3,CASSQVSGGNSGSTIYF
17,TRBV11-2,TRBJ1-3,CASSLAPPGRSGNTIYF
16,TRBV6-4,TRBJ2-1,CASSPTLKTGLDEQFF
12,TRBV29-1,TRBJ2-5,CSVVGYQETQYF
15,TRBV5-1,TRBJ2-2,CASSSRSGGTGELFF
13,TRBV12-3/TRBV12-4,TRBJ1-1,CTSSLGARGEAFF
15,TRBV7-2,TRBJ1-2,CASSLVPTSIYGYTF
16,TRBV19,TRBJ1-2,CASSMANRVGGYGYTF
18,TRBV20-1,TRBJ2-1,CSARLRLAGVSSYNEQFF
14,TRBV5-1,TRBJ1-4,CASSQGAENEKLFF
14,TRBV7-9,TRBJ2-3,CASGQGPSTDTQYF